These 14 T cell receptor beta chains were all obtained from the same sample, sequenced in a study of T cells in Graves' hyperthyroidism and ophthalmopathy. Amplification yielded TCR beta CDR3 regions, with RNA transcripts as the source. Researchers ran a first-round RT-PCR on the TCR CDR3 using the HTBI primer set. TCRdb re-called the multiplex PCR reads through MiXCR, storing one row per CDR3 protein. Here the sample spans 500,000 to 600,000 distinct CDR3 sequences, 35% to 55% being singletons. What was sequenced was peripheral blood or thyroid tissue (not recorded which). These receptor sequences come from an adult woman with Graves' disease, either hyperthyroidism or ophthalmopathy (not recorded which).

The gene calls are TRBV2 and TRBJ2-5; TRBD2 is a possible D gene (6 bases). Germline assignment: CDR1 SNHLY and CDR2 FYNNEI. V gave up 2 bases and J gave up 5 bases, with 15 bases separating them. The length of the CDR3 is 15 residues. CDR3 sequence (DNA): TGTGCCAGCAGTGAAAATGGGGGGAATAGGGAGACCCAGTACTTC. The encoded protein is CASSENGGNRETQYF. Together with reference TRBV2 and TRBJ2-5, the CDR3 gives the full variable domain: EPEVTQTPSHQVTQMGQEVILRCVPISNHLYFYWYRQILGQKVEFLVSFYNNEISEKSEIFDDQFSVERPDGSNFTLKIRSTKLEDSAMYFCASSENGGNRETQYFGPGTRLLVL.

In DNA, the CDR3 is TGTGCCAGCAGTCGGACAGGGAACGGTCAGCCCCAGTACTTC. Translation gives CASSRTGNGQPQYF. The chain employs TRBV3-1 and TRBJ2-5; TRBD1 matches at 8 bases. The CDR3 is 14 amino acids. Trimming at V came to 6 bases and at J to 9 bases, leaving 12 bases not matched to a gene. Germline V lookup: CDR1 LGHDT, CDR2 YNNKEL (reference sequence).

This chain connects TRBV2 to TRBJ2-7; 10 positions match TRBD1. This CDR3 is built from 15 residues. V was clipped by 6 bases and J by 3 bases; unmatched bases: 8. Germline-derived CDR1 and CDR2 are SNHLY and FYNNEI. CDR3: CASSKEGQGGYEQYF. The CDR3 bases are TGTGCCAGCAGCAAGGAAGGACAGGGGGGCTACGAGCAGTACTTC.

CDR3 nucleotides: TGTGCCAGCAGTTTCAACAATGAGCAGTTCTTC. It yields the protein CASSFNNEQFF. This chain joins TRBV6-1 and TRBJ2-1; D is unclear. Germline values: CDR1 MNHNS, CDR2 SASEGT. This CDR3 has 11 residues. Trimming removed 5 bases from V and 5 bases from J, with 4 bases in between.

The chain employs TRBV7-9 and TRBJ2-6, with 10 nucleotides matching TRBD1. This CDR3 has 18 residues. Trimming at V came to 5 bases and at J to 0 bases, leaving 7 bases not matched to a gene. Germline V gives CDR1 SEHNR, CDR2 FQNEAQ (reference sequence). As DNA, the CDR3 is TGTGCCAGCAGCCTATTGGACAGGGGGTACTCTGGGGCCAACGTCCTGACTTTC. Translating gives CASSLLDRGYSGANVLTF.

The CDR3 region is CASSVGGATYEQYF. The DNA of the CDR3 is TGTGCCAGCAGCGTAGGAGGGGCAACCTACGAGCAGTACTTC. V usage is TRBV9 and J usage is TRBJ2-7; D tentatively fits TRBD1 or TRBD2 (5 bases each). Germline lookup yields CDR1 SGDLS and CDR2 YYNGEE. This CDR3 has 14 amino acids. V was cut by 0 bases and J by 2 bases, with 9 bases left in between.

With respect to this clonotype: A much larger clone is a single base away; this may be a read error. J is TRBJ2-5 and V is TRBV14; 8 bases fit TRBD2. V lost 1 base to trimming and J lost 5 bases; unmatched junction nucleotides: 6. Germline CDR1 and CDR2: SGHDN and FVKESK. CDR3 length equals 15 residues. CDR3 loop: CASSQVAGRGETQYF. The CDR3 bases are TGTGCCAGCAGCCAAGTAGCGGGAAGGGGGGAGACCCAGTACTTC.

Notes on this clonotype: At one boundary the junction diverges from the germline segment, which might be a read error. The chain recombines TRBV19 with TRBJ1-5, with D possibly TRBD1 on 5 matching bases. This CDR3 region has 13 residues. Germline V gene sequence: CDR1 LNHDA, CDR2 SQIVND (reference sequence). The CDR3 nucleotides are TGTGCCGGTAGTATCTCGGGGCGCCAGCCCCCGCATTTT. This sequence encodes CAGSISGRQPPHF.

CDR3 sequence reads: CSAGGGFHQNSPLHF. Written as DNA, the CDR3 is TGCAGTGCAGGGGGGGGGTTTCATCAAAATTCACCCCTCCACTTT. This chain joins TRBV20-1 and TRBJ1-6, with D maybe TRBD1 (6 bases). Germline loops: CDR1 DFQATT, CDR2 SNEGSKA (reference sequence). The V end lost 6 bases, the J end lost 7 bases, and 19 bases lay between the germline ends. This CDR3 has 15 amino acids.

This rearrangement joins TRBV7-8 to TRBJ1-5, with D unclear. Germline V gene sequence: CDR1 SGHVS, CDR2 FQNEAQ. The V gene lost 0 bases and the J gene lost 5 bases, with 5 bases spanning the gap. The CDR3 loop spans 13 amino acids. The CDR3, as DNA: TGTGCCAGCAGCTTAGCGTGGGATCAGCCCCAGCATTTT. It specifies CASSLAWDQPQHF.

This clonotype has at least ten counts. V usage is TRBV10-3 and J usage is TRBJ1-1; D unresolved. Germline loops: CDR1 ENHRY, CDR2 SYGVKD. V was pared by 11 bases and J by 4 bases, with 17 bases between. The CDR3 is 13 amino acids. CDR3 region: CAAGRGEGTEAFF. CDR3 bases: TGTGCCGCCGGGCGGGGAGAGGGCACTGAAGCTTTCTTT.

This clonotype was detected a few times. The rearrangement joins TRBV29-1 to TRBJ1-5; 7 nucleotides match TRBD1. The germline V gene has CDR1 SQVTM and CDR2 ANQGSEA. V lost 7 bases to trimming and J lost 2 bases; unmatched junction nucleotides: 2. The CDR3 is 12 amino acids. The CDR3 nucleotides read TGCAGCGCCGGGACAGGCAATCAGCCCCAGCATTTT. It is translated as CSAGTGNQPQHF.

This clonotype was seen a handful of times. A junction boundary mismatches the germline segment, possibly from a read error. The chain employs TRBV29-1 and TRBJ1-2; D perhaps matches TRBD1 (6 bases). This CDR3 spans 13 amino acids. In germline, CDR1 is SQVTM, CDR2 ANQGSEA. The CDR3 here is CSSRGGPNYGHTF. The CDR3 DNA follows: TGCAGCTCTAGGGGGGGCCCCAACTATGGCCACACCTTC.

With regard to this clonotype: One end of the junction fails to match germline, which may point to a read error. V is TRBV25-1 and J is TRBJ1-6; D perhaps matches TRBD1 (5 bases). The CDR3 consists of 14 residues. Germline V gene lookup returns CDR1 MGHDK and CDR2 SYGVNS. The CDR3 here is CAGSATGSNSPLHF. In nucleotides, the CDR3 is TGTGCCGGCAGTGCTACAGGAAGTAATTCACCCCTCCACTTT.